This TCR beta chain came from a study of human T cells and chemical hapten exposure. The overall study: Mostly female, the patients presented with alopecia areata, totalis or universalis.

In its sample, this clonotype was seen a few times. As yet, its antigen is unknown. One entry per CDR3 protein, called by TCRdb with MiXCR from the RACE reads. The sample includes around 300,000 distinct CDR3 sequences, 5.5% of them seen just once. The germline gives CDR1 LGHDT, CDR2 YNNKEL (reference sequence). The CDR3 is 19 residues long. V was pared by 2 bases and J by 5 bases, with 28 bases between. Time point of the sample: pre-sensitization, week 0. The sample's treatment: therapeutic diphenylcyclopropenone sensitization with weekly scalp DPC. Blood, whole and unfractionated, served as the source for total RNA extraction. Study findings and constraints: After DPC sensitization, TCRs above 1 in 1000 frequency showed no change. Versus controls, significantly more large CDR3 similarity clusters arose from expanded TCRs.

This material consisted of whole blood, taken in connection with sensitization to the hapten diphenylcyclopropenone (DPC). The chain recombines TRBV3-1 with TRBJ2-7, with a possible D match to TRBD1 (6 bases). The sequence derives from a woman between 18 and 30 years old with alopecia areata. Some clones in this sample may be carry-over from other donors' samples. The DNA of the CDR3 is TGTGCCAGCAGCCAAAGTCCCAAGATGGCTTTCGGGACACCCCACGAGCAGTACTTC. Translating gives CASSQSPKMAFGTPHEQYF.